The clone carrying this T cell receptor (beta chain) was counted only a few times. These data come from a study of patients and donors after allogeneic stem cell transplantation. TCRdb reanalysed the RT-PCR reads using MiXCR and keeps one entry per CDR3 protein. The profile covers more than 850,000 distinct CDR3 sequences, with roughly 17% appearing a single time and about 6% taken by the ten largest. This CDR3 contains 15 residues. V dropped 0 bases and J dropped 2; count of bases not matched to a gene: 4. The receptor was isolated from a human donor who was either an allogeneic HSCT recipient or a stem cell or donor lymphocyte infusion donor (not recorded which). It is not recorded whose cells these are; they may come from a transplant donor. Input material: blood, either unsorted or a sorted T cell fraction (not recorded which). V and J are TRBV12-3 or TRBV12-4 and TRBJ2-7; 7 nucleotides align to TRBD2. The CDR3 region has the DNA TGTGCCAGCAGTTTAGCCGGGACTAAAACCTACGAGCAGTACTTC. Its protein product is CASSLAGTKTYEQYF.